What follows describes a single T cell receptor (beta chain). Its target is unknown. The method was immunoSEQ multiplex PCR; TCRdb's version includes in-frame clones alone and lacks a portion of them. The sample holds around 2.1 million clones, approximately 94% seen once. These data belong to a study of shared clonotypes between healthy human individuals. Overall study context: The study enrolled a couple of women and a few men aged 18 to 49. Study-wide results and caveats: Sorted-subset sequencing, rarefaction showed, was incomplete despite large depth.

Naive CD8 cells comprised CD45RO-negative, CCR7-positively selected cells, excluding terminally differentiated effector memory CD45RA+ cells. CDR3 length: 15 amino acids. V dropped 0 bases and J dropped 5 bases, with 11 bases sitting between them. Germline V gives CDR1 LNHDA, CDR2 SQIVND (reference sequence). V is TRBV19 and J is TRBJ1-5, with a possible D match to TRBD1 (6 bases). What was sequenced was naive CD8+ T cells from PBMCs. The TCR originated in a man younger than 35 in good health. Some clones in this sample may be carry-over from other donors' samples. The CDR3 nucleotides are TGTGCCAGTAGTATAGATCCGGACAGCGATCAGCCCCAGCATTTT. Translated: CASSIDPDSDQPQHF.